The next 2 T cell receptor beta chains were all read from a single sample in a study of cytomegalovirus exposure and HLA in healthy donors. Primers: 60 Vbeta forward and 13 Jbeta reverse. Some clones are missing from TCRdb's copy, which holds only in-frame ones; the method was immunoSEQ multiplex PCR. Here the sample spans some 57,000 clones, around three fifths being singletons. The sample taken for sequencing was PBMCs. The receptors here all came from a human donor in good health.

The V and J genes are TRBV30 and TRBJ1-1, with 7 bases identical to TRBD1. Germline V lookup: CDR1 GTSNPN, CDR2 SVGIG (reference sequence). Unmatched junction bases numbered 10, after V lost 5 bases and J lost 7 bases. This CDR3 is built from 13 residues. DNA for the CDR3: TGTGCCTGGGGGAGACAGGGCTTGGATGAAGCTTTCTTT. Its protein product is CAWGRQGLDEAFF.

This clone turned up a few times. The V gene is TRBV2, the J gene TRBJ2-3; 7 nucleotides agree with TRBD2. The J segment lost 5 bases and the V segment lost 2 bases, leaving 10 bases of the junction unmatched. Per germline, CDR1 SNHLY and CDR2 FYNNEI. The CDR3 has 16 amino acids. The CDR3: CASSELVGGTGDTQYF. The CDR3 coding sequence is TGTGCCAGCAGTGAATTGGTGGGGGGGACCGGAGATACGCAGTATTTT.